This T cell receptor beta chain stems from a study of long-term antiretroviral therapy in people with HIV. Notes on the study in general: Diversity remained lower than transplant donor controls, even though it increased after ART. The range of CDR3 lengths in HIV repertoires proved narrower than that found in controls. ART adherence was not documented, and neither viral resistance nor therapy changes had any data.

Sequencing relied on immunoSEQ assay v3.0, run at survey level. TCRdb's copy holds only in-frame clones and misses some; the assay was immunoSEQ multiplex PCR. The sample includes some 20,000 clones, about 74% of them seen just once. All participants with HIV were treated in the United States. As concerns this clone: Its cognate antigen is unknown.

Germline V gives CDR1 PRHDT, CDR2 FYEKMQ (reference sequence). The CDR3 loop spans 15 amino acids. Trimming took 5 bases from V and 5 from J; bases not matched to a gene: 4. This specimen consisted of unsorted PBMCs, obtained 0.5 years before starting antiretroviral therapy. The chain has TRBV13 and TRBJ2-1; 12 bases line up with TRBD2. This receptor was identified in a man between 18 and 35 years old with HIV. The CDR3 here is CASSPGLAGNNEQFF. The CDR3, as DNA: TGTGCCAGCAGCCCGGGACTAGCGGGCAACAATGAGCAGTTCTTC. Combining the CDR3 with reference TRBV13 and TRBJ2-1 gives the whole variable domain AAGVIQSPRHLIKEKRETATLKCYPIPRHDTVYWYQQGPGQDPQFLISFYEKMQSDKGSIPDRFSAQQFSDYHSELNMSSLELGDSALYFCASSPGLAGNNEQFFGPGTRLTVL.